These 3 T cell receptor beta chains originate from one sample sequenced in a study of blood T cell repertoires in COVID-19. Generated by immunoSEQ multiplex PCR, the TCRdb table keeps only in-frame clones and is missing some. The data hold around 100,000 clones, with about 89% observed a single time. The source material was peripheral blood. Receptors were obtained from a man between 40 and 49 years old with acute or convalescent COVID-19.

The chain couples TRBV6-2 or TRBV6-3 to TRBJ2-3; tentatively, D is TRBD2 (6 bases). The CDR3 is 19 residues long. Germline lookup yields CDR1 MNHEY and CDR2 SVGEGT. Trimming pared 2 bases from V and 0 bases from J, leaving 21 bases between. This CDR3 reads CASSYPILWRDDSTDTQYF. Written as DNA, the CDR3 is TGTGCCAGCAGTTACCCGATTCTATGGAGGGATGATAGCACAGATACGCAGTATTTT.

This chain connects TRBV12-3 or TRBV12-4 to TRBJ2-3; the D is unclear. The CDR3 length is 12 residues. Trimming stripped 8 bases from V and 5 bases from J, with 11 bases between. CDR3 bases: TGTGCCAGCGCACGACTGATAGATACGCAGTATTTT. Translated: CASARLIDTQYF.

This clone has a single count. The rearrangement joins TRBV3-1 (or the pseudogene TRBV3-2) to TRBJ2-3, with D tentatively TRBD2 (6 bases). Germline assignment: CDR1 LGHDT and CDR2 YNNKEL (reference sequence). This CDR3 comprises 14 residues. The ends were cut back, 8 bases at V and 1 base at J, with 13 bases in the middle. DNA of the CDR3: TGTGCCAGCGGGACCGGGGGAGGCACAGATACGCAGTATTTT. This translates into CASGTGGGTDTQYF.